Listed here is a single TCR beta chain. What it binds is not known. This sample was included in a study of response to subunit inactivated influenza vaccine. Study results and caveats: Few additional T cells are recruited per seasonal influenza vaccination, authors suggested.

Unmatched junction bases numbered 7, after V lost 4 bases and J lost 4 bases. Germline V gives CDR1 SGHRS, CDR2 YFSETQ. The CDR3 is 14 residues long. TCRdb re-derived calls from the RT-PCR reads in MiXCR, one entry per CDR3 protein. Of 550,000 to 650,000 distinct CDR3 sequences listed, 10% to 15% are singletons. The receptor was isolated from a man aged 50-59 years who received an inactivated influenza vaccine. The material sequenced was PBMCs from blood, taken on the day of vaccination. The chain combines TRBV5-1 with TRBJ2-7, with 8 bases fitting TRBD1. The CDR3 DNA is TGCGCCAGCAGCCAGCCGGGACAGGTTTACGAGCAGTACTTC. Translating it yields CASSQPGQVYEQYF.